The 23 T cell receptor beta chains in this list originate from one sample, sequenced in a study of early T cells in non-severe SARS-CoV-2 infection. MiXCR was run by TCRdb on the 5' RACE reads, yielding one entry per CDR3 protein. The table includes tens of thousands of distinct CDR3 sequences, 10% to 15% detected once. The sample comprised whole blood. Every receptor here comes from an adult who was a healthcare worker with PCR-confirmed SARS-CoV-2 infection or an uninfected control (not recorded which).

There are many counts of this clonotype. The V gene is TRBV20-1, the J gene TRBJ2-1, with D unclear. The ends were cut back, 5 bases at V and 0 bases at J, with 14 bases in the middle. Per the germline V gene, CDR1 is DFQATT and CDR2 is SNEGSKA (reference sequence). This CDR3 comprises 15 residues. This CDR3 reads CSALPDLSSYNEQFF. The CDR3 DNA sequence: TGCAGTGCTCTCCCCGATTTGAGCTCCTACAATGAGCAGTTCTTC.

This clonotype was seen a few times. The CDR3 DNA sequence: TGCGCCAGCTCACTAGCCGGAAACACTGAAGCTTTCTTT. It encodes CASSLAGNTEAFF. The rearrangement joins TRBV5-1 to TRBJ1-1, with no clear D. Germline V CDR1 and CDR2: SGHRS, YFSETQ. Trimming stripped 7 bases from V and 2 bases from J, with 12 bases between. CDR3 length: 13 residues.

This clonotype has more than one count but fewer than ten. The gene calls are TRBV30 and TRBJ2-7; D may be TRBD2 (6 bases). From germline, CDR1 is GTSNPN and CDR2 SVGIG (reference sequence). Deletions cut 5 bases from V and 2 bases from J, with 16 bases between. This CDR3 spans 14 amino acids. This chain's CDR3 is CAWGRGAGTYEQYF. CDR3 in DNA: TGTGCCTGGGGGAGAGGGGCGGGGACCTACGAGCAGTACTTC.

This clonotype was recorded a few times. The chain carries TRBV27 and TRBJ2-2, with 10 bases fitting TRBD2. The CDR3 extends over 18 amino acids. CDR1 MNHEY and CDR2 SMNVEV come from the germline V gene (reference sequence). Trimming cost V 2 bases and J 5 bases; bases outside gene matches: 11. CDR3 protein: CASSLKTSGRAGTGELFF. The CDR3 coding sequence is TGTGCCAGCAGTTTAAAAACAAGCGGGAGGGCCGGGACCGGGGAGCTGTTTTTT.

Here the CDR3 reads CASSFRYLGTDTQYF. CDR3 coding DNA: TGTGCCAGTAGTTTCCGTTACTTAGGCACAGATACGCAGTATTTT. The chain is built from TRBV19 and TRBJ2-3; no reliable D call. V lost 5 bases, J lost 1 base, and 13 bases lay in between. From germline, CDR1 is LNHDA and CDR2 SQIVND (reference sequence). The CDR3 is 15 residues long.

V is TRBV6-5 and J is TRBJ1-1, with TRBD1 as a possible D gene (6 bases). CDR3 length equals 18 residues. The V end was cut by 0 bases, the J end by 3 bases, with 20 bases between. The germline V gene has CDR1 MNHEY and CDR2 SVGAGI. The CDR3 sequence: CASSYSYRANNEDTEAFF. In DNA form, the CDR3 reads TGTGCCAGCAGTTACTCATACAGGGCAAATAATGAGGACACTGAAGCTTTCTTT.

The chain carries TRBV3-1 and TRBJ2-7; 9 bases are shared with TRBD2. The CDR3 is 15 amino acids. V was clipped by 1 base and J by 6 bases; unmatched bases: 7. In germline, CDR1 is LGHDT, CDR2 YNNKEL (reference sequence). CDR3 DNA sequence: TGTGCCAGCAGCCAAGTCCGCGGGAGGGCCGGCGAGCAGTACTTC. It yields the protein CASSQVRGRAGEQYF.

This rearrangement joins TRBV19 to TRBJ2-6; tentative D call: TRBD2 (5 bases). Germline assignment: CDR1 LNHDA and CDR2 SQIVND (reference sequence). The CDR3 totals 15 residues. Deletions cut 5 bases from V and 7 bases from J, with 15 bases between. CDR3 amino acids: CASSSDFRGANVLTF. The CDR3 DNA sequence: TGTGCCAGTAGTTCGGACTTCCGAGGTGCCAACGTCCTGACTTTC.

The CDR3 DNA reads TGCAGCGTTGAAGATTGGGGCGGGGCGAACACCGGGGAGCTGTTTTTT. Amino acids: CSVEDWGGANTGELFF. The chain employs TRBV29-1 and TRBJ2-2; D is perhaps TRBD2 (6 bases). With 0 bases removed from V and 0 bases from J, the gap between germline ends came to 11 bases. This CDR3 region has 16 residues. CDR1 and CDR2 (germline): SQVTM, ANQGSEA.

This clonotype occurred many times. This chain uses TRBV10-2 with TRBJ2-7, with TRBD2 identical over 8 bases. Germline V gives CDR1 WSHSY, CDR2 SAAADI. This CDR3 region has 13 residues. Trimming cost V 6 bases and J 9 bases; bases outside gene matches: 10. CDR3 loop: CASSLGLASVQYF. CDR3 coding DNA: TGCGCCAGCAGCCTCGGACTAGCTAGCGTGCAGTACTTC.

This clonotype turned up a few times. The rearrangement joins TRBV12-3 or TRBV12-4 to TRBJ2-1, with 7 bases identical to TRBD2. Trimming cost V 1 base and J 6 bases; bases outside gene matches: 3. This CDR3 region has 14 residues. The DNA for the CDR3 is TGTGCCAGCAGTTTAGGGACTAGTAGCAATGAGCAGTTCTTC. This gives the protein CASSLGTSSNEQFF.

In this sample, this clonotype turned up a few times. This chain connects TRBV20-1 to TRBJ2-3, with TRBD1 identical over 9 bases. This CDR3 has 13 amino acids. J lost 11 bases, V lost 0 bases, and 6 bases had no gene match. Germline CDR1 is DFQATT and CDR2 is SNEGSKA (reference sequence). The CDR3, as DNA: TGCAGTGCTAGAGATGAGGGGACAGGGAAGCAGTATTTT. The encoded protein is CSARDEGTGKQYF.

This clonotype came up once. The rearrangement links TRBV29-1 to TRBJ2-7; D perhaps matches TRBD2 (5 bases). With 3 bases removed from V and 2 bases from J, the gap between germline ends came to 8 bases. The CDR3 length is 12 residues. Germline V gene data show CDR1 as SQVTM and CDR2 as ANQGSEA. This CDR3 is CSVDDGTYEQYF. In DNA, the CDR3 is TGCAGCGTTGATGACGGGACCTACGAGCAGTACTTC.

A note on this clonotype: At one of its ends the junction is not consistent with the germline gene, which may arise from a read error. The V and J genes are TRBV11-2 and TRBJ1-2; 10 positions match TRBD1. CDR3 size: 18 residues. Germline lookup yields CDR1 SGHAT and CDR2 FQNNGV. The CDR3 sequence: CGSSSVRQGAKLGYGYTF. For the CDR3, the DNA is TGTGGCAGCAGCTCCGTCAGACAGGGGGCGAAATTAGGCTATGGCTACACCTTC.

This clonotype was counted ten times or more. The chain links TRBV7-2 to TRBJ2-3; unclear D gene. This CDR3 is 16 amino acids long. Germline values: CDR1 SGHTA, CDR2 FQGNSA. V lost 4 bases to trimming and J lost 0 bases, with 14 bases between them. CDR3 amino acids: CASSSSGSSSTDTQYF. The CDR3 DNA reads TGTGCCAGCAGCTCGTCTGGCAGTTCTAGCACAGATACGCAGTATTTT.

This clonotype was recorded at least ten times. The CDR3 here is CASSRGNQPQHF. CDR3 coding DNA: TGTGCCAGCAGCCGGGGCAATCAGCCCCAGCATTTT. This chain connects TRBV6-5 to TRBJ1-5; D ambiguous. Germline-derived CDR1 and CDR2 are MNHEY and SVGAGI. CDR3 size: 12 residues. Trimming stripped 6 bases from V and 2 bases from J, with 5 bases between.

This clonotype was counted between two and nine times. The rearrangement uses TRBV29-1 and TRBJ2-5; TRBD1 aligns across 8 bases. This CDR3 comprises 12 residues. V dropped 7 bases and J dropped 5; count of bases not matched to a gene: 6. Germline V gene data show CDR1 as SQVTM and CDR2 as ANQGSEA. This chain's CDR3 is CSASTGVETQYF. CDR3 nucleotides: TGCAGCGCTTCGACAGGGGTGGAGACCCAGTACTTC.

The genes are TRBV29-1 and TRBJ2-5; a possible D gene is TRBD1 (6 bases). Per the germline V gene, CDR1 is SQVTM and CDR2 is ANQGSEA. Trimming stripped 4 bases from V and 5 bases from J, with 14 bases between. CDR3 length equals 13 residues. Here the CDR3 reads CSVAGQGKETQYF. The DNA for the CDR3 is TGCAGCGTTGCTGGGCAGGGGAAGGAGACCCAGTACTTC.

The chain employs TRBV6-5 and TRBJ2-5; TRBD2 matches at 11 bases. CDR3 length equals 15 residues. Germline V gene sequence: CDR1 MNHEY, CDR2 SVGAGI. V lost 6 bases, J lost 7 bases, and 10 bases stayed unmatched. The CDR3 nucleotides are TGTGCCAGCAGCGGTACTAGCGGGAGAGTTGGGACCCAGTACTTC. This codes for CASSGTSGRVGTQYF.

This clonotype showed up just a few times. V and J are TRBV7-9 and TRBJ1-2; the D is unclear. Germline V gives CDR1 SEHNR, CDR2 FQNEAQ (reference sequence). The CDR3 has 12 residues. The V end lost 8 bases, the J end lost 3 bases, and 10 bases lay between the germline ends. The CDR3 DNA sequence: TGTGCCAGCCAGAACAGCTACTATGGCTACACCTTC. Protein product: CASQNSYYGYTF.

This clonotype was picked up many times. J is TRBJ2-1 and V is TRBV5-1; the D call may be TRBD1 or TRBD2 (6 bases each). The ends were cut back, 3 bases at V and 9 bases at J, with 10 bases in the middle. The CDR3 is 12 amino acids. Germline CDR1 reads SGHRS; CDR2 reads YFSETQ. CDR3 coding DNA: TGCGCCAGCAGCTGGGGGGCCCTTGAGCAGTTCTTC. It encodes CASSWGALEQFF. Full variable domain (remainder filled in from reference TRBV5-1 and TRBJ2-1): KAGVTQTPRYLIKTRGQQVTLSCSPISGHRSVSWYQQTPGQGLQFLFEYFSETQRNKGNFPGRFSGRQFSNSRSEMNVSTLELGDSALYLCASSWGALEQFFGPGTRLTVL.

This clonotype has only a few counts. The V call is TRBV4-3, the J call TRBJ2-2; D is unclear. Trimming shortened V by 6 bases and J by 4 bases, and 12 bases separated the two germline ends. CDR1 is LGHNA, CDR2 YSLEER, per germline. The CDR3 has 14 amino acids. The CDR3 DNA is TGCGCCAGCAGGCCCACAGTCTCCACCGGGGAGCTGTTTTTT. Encoded protein: CASRPTVSTGELFF.

V usage is TRBV5-4 and J usage is TRBJ1-2; TRBD1 matches 10 bases. V was clipped by 4 bases and J by 5 bases; unmatched bases: 5. Germline CDR1 is SGHNT and CDR2 is YYREEE (reference sequence). The length of the CDR3 is 14 residues. CDR3 protein: CASSSQGQGYGYTF. CDR3 sequence (DNA): TGTGCCAGCAGCAGCCAGGGACAGGGGTATGGCTACACCTTC.